The present T cell receptor beta chain was sequenced within a study of cytomegalovirus exposure and HLA in healthy donors. The PCR was carried out with 60 Vbeta primers and 13 Jbeta primers. Sequencing used immunoSEQ multiplex PCR; TCRdb keeps in-frame clones, though not all of them. This sample has about 130,000 clones, with roughly 70% found just once. Study-wide points: Earlier analysis found most TCR beta V segments productive about 87% or about 30% of the time. There were 160 or so TCR beta chains listed as cytomegalovirus-associated.

Germline CDR1 is LNHDA and CDR2 is SQIVND (reference sequence). V lost 4 bases to trimming and J lost 4 bases, with 5 bases between them. The CDR3 is 12 residues long. As regards this clone: The antigen is unknown.

The TCR comes from a man between 25 and 39 years old in good health and CMV-seronegative. The sequenced sample was PBMCs. The V call is TRBV19, the J call TRBJ2-1; no clear D. The CDR3 coding sequence is TGTGCCAGTAGTAGCCTATACAATGAGCAGTTCTTC. Its protein is CASSSLYNEQFF.